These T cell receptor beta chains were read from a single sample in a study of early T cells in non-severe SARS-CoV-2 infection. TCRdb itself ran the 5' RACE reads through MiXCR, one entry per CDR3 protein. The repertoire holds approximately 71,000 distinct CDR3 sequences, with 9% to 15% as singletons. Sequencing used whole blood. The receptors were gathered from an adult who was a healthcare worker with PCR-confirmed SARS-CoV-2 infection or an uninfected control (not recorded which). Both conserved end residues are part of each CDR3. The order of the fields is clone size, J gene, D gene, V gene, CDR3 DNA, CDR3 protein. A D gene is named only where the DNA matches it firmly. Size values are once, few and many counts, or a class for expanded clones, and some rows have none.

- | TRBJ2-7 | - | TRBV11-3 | TGTGCCAGCAAAACCAGAAACTCCTACGAGCAGTACTTC | CASKTRNSYEQYF
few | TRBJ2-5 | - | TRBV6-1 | TGTGCCAGCAGTCCGAATAATGGATTCCAAGAGACCCAGTACTTC | CASSPNNGFQETQYF
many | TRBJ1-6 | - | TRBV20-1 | TGCAGTGCTAGAGATCGAGGGGTGCGTGATAATTCACCCCTCCACTTT | CSARDRGVRDNSPLHF
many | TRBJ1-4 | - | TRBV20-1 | TGCAGTGCTCTCAAGCCGGGCACTAATGAAAAACTGTTTTTT | CSALKPGTNEKLFF
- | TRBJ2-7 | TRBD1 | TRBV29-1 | TGCAGCGGCACGGGACAGGGCCTCGGCGAGCAGTACTTC | CSGTGQGLGEQYF
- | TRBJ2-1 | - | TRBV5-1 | TGCGCCAGCAGCGATGAGCGGGCCCACAATGAGCAGTTCTTC | CASSDERAHNEQFF
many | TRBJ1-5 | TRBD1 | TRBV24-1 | TGTGCCACCAGTGATCCGAGACAGGGAAATCAGCCCCAGCATTTT | CATSDPRQGNQPQHF
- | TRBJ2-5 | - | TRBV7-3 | TGTGCCAGCAGCTTATTAGGGGGTGGGACCCAGTACTTC | CASSLLGGGTQYF
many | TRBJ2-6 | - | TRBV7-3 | TGTGCCAGCAGCTTATTGGCCCCTTGGAGCGGGTCCGGGGCCAACGTCCTGACTTTC | CASSLLAPWSGSGANVLTF
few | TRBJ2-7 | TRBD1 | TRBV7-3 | TGTGCCAGCAGCTTAGCACAGGGGATTTACGAGCAGTACTTC | CASSLAQGIYEQYF
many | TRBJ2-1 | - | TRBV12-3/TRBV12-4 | TGTGCCAGCAGTTTACCTGGATCCTACAATGAGCAGTTCTTC | CASSLPGSYNEQFF
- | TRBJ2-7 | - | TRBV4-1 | TGCGCCAGCAGCCAAGAGAACAGCTACGAGCAGTACTTC | CASSQENSYEQYF
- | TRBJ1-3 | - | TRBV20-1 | TGCAGTGCTAGATCGACGGACTCTGGAAACACCATATATTTT | CSARSTDSGNTIYF
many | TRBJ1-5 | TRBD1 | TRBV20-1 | TGCAGTGCTAGAGATGGGGGGCGGACAGGGAAGGGTCAGCCCCAGCATTTT | CSARDGGRTGKGQPQHF
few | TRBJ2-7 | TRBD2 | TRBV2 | TGTGCCAGCAGTGACCGGACTAGAGCCCACGAGCAGTACTTC | CASSDRTRAHEQYF
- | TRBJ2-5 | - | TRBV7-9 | TGTGCCAGCAGGGTGACAGGTCAAGAGACCCAGTACTTC | CASRVTGQETQYF
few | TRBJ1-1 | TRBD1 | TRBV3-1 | TGTGCCAGCAGCCCCCGGGACAGAAAGGACACTGAAGCTTTCTTT | CASSPRDRKDTEAFF
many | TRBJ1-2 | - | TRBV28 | TGTGCCAGCAGTTTGCGATTGCGGAGTTGGTCGGATGGCTACACCTTC | CASSLRLRSWSDGYTF
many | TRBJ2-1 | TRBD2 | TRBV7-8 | TGTGCCAGCAGCTTATCCTACCGCTACCGGGACATTACGGGGCTAGCGGGCCATGAGCAGTTCTTC | CASSLSYRYRDITGLAGHEQFF
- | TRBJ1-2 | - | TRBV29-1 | TGCAGCGTTAACAGACCCAACTATGGCTACACCTTC | CSVNRPNYGYTF
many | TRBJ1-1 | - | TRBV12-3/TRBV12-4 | TGTGCCAGCAAAATACGAGAGGGACACGAAGCTTTCTTT | CASKIREGHEAFF
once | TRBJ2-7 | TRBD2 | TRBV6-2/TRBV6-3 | TGTGCCAGCAGTAACGACTCCGGACTAGCGTCCTACGAGCAGTACTTC | CASSNDSGLASYEQYF
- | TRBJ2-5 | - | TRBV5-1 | TGCGCCAGCAGCTTGGGGCGGTCCAAGGCCCGAGAGACCCAGTACTTC | CASSLGRSKARETQYF
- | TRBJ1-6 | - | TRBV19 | TGTGCCAGTATGGTGAGCTCCTATAATTCACCCCTCCACTTT | CASMVSSYNSPLHF
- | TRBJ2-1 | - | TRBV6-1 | TGTGCCAGCAGCCGACCCCCCAGGGGCGATGAGCAGTTCTTC | CASSRPPRGDEQFF
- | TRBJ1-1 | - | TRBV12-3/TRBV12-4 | TGTGCCAGCAGTCCCCGGCGGGATTTTACTGAAGCTTTCTTT | CASSPRRDFTEAFF
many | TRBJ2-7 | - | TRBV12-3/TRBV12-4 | TGTGCCAGCAGCCTAGACAAGTACGAGCAGTACTTC | CASSLDKYEQYF
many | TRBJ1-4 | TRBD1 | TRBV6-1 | TGTGCCAGACGGGACAGGGGTCGCCCAACTAATGAAAAACTGTTTTTT | CARRDRGRPTNEKLFF
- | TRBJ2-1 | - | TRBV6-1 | TGTGCCAGCAGTGAAATGTGGTCCGGGCTCGATCCGTTCTTC | CASSEMWSGLDPFF
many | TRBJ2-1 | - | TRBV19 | TGTGCCAGTAGTATAGGGGGTGAGCGCAATGAGCAGTTCTTC | CASSIGGERNEQFF
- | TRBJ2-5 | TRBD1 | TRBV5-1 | TGCGCCAGCAGCTTGGCGGGACAGATCCAAGAGACCCAGTACTTC | CASSLAGQIQETQYF
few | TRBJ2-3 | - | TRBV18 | TGTGCCAGCTCACCAACACAAGTCACAGATACGCAGTATTTT | CASSPTQVTDTQYF
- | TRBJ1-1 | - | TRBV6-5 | TGTGCCAGCAGTTACGGCGGCGGAAGGCACACTGAAGCTTTCTTT | CASSYGGGRHTEAFF
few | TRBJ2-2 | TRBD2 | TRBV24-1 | TGTGCCACCAGTGATCCTGGACTAGGCCTCGGGGAGCTGTTTTTT | CATSDPGLGLGELFF
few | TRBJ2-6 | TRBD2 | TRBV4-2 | TGTGCCAGCAGCCGCTCGACCGGACTAGCGGGGACCTATAACTCTGGGGCCAACGTCCTGACTTTC | CASSRSTGLAGTYNSGANVLTF
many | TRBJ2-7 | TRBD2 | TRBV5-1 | TGCGCCAGCAGCCTTAGCGGGGGCGCCTCCTACGAGCAGTACTTC | CASSLSGGASYEQYF
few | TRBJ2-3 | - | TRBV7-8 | TGTGCCAGCAGCTTAGGTCTCAGGGCTGGGACAGATACGCAGTATTTT | CASSLGLRAGTDTQYF
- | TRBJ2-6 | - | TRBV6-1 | TGTGCCAGCAGTGAGGGGTACACAGGAGGGTGGGCCAACGTCCTGACTTTC | CASSEGYTGGWANVLTF
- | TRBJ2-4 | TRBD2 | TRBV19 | TGTGCCAGTAGTAAGCGGGAGGTGGGAAACATTCAGTACTTC | CASSKREVGNIQYF
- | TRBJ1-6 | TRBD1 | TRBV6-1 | TGTGCCAGCAATCGACAGGGAGATAATTCACCCCTCCACTTT | CASNRQGDNSPLHF
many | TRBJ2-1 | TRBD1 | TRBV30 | TGTGCCTGGAAGCGGACCATACAGGGGAATGAGCAGTTCTTC | CAWKRTIQGNEQFF
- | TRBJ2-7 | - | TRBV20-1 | TGCAGTGCTAGAAGGGACTGGGGGTCCTACGAGCAGTACTTC | CSARRDWGSYEQYF
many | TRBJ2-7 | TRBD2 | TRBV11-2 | TGTGCCAGCAGCCCGCGAGCGGGAGGGCCGCTCGAGCAGTACTTC | CASSPRAGGPLEQYF
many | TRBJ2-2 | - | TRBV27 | TGTGCCAGCAGTCTTCTCGGGACTGCCCCTGAAGGCGCGAACACCGGGGAGCTGTTTTTT | CASSLLGTAPEGANTGELFF
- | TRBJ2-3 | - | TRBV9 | TGTGCCAGCACCTACATTTCTTCCTCTATGCCAGATACGCAGTATTTT | CASTYISSSMPDTQYF
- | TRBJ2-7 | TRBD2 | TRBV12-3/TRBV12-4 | TGTGCCAGCAGGTACGGGTCGGCGGGAGTTTATCGCGAGCAGTACTTC | CASRYGSAGVYREQYF
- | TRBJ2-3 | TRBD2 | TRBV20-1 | TGCAGTGCCCGGCCTAGCGGGAGCGAGGCAGATACGCAGTATTTT | CSARPSGSEADTQYF
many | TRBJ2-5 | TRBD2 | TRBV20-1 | TGCAGTGCTAAGCTGGTAGCGGGAGGCGAGACCCAGTACTTC | CSAKLVAGGETQYF
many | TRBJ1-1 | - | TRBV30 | TGTGCCCGCTCTAGGGACCTAAACACTGAAGCTTTCTTT | CARSRDLNTEAFF
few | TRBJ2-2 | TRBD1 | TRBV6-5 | TGTGCCAGCAGTACCACAGGGGCCACCGGGGAGCTGTTTTTT | CASSTTGATGELFF
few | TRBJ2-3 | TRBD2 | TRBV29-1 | TGCAGCGTCCACGACCCGAGGACTAGCGGGGGGGTCACAGATACGCAGTATTTT | CSVHDPRTSGGVTDTQYF
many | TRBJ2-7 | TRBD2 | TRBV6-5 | TGTGCCAGCAGTCTTGGACTAGCGGACTCCTACGAGCAGTACTTC | CASSLGLADSYEQYF
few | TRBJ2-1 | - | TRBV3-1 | TGTGCCAGCAGCCATTCCGGGTACGATGAGCAGTTCTTC | CASSHSGYDEQFF